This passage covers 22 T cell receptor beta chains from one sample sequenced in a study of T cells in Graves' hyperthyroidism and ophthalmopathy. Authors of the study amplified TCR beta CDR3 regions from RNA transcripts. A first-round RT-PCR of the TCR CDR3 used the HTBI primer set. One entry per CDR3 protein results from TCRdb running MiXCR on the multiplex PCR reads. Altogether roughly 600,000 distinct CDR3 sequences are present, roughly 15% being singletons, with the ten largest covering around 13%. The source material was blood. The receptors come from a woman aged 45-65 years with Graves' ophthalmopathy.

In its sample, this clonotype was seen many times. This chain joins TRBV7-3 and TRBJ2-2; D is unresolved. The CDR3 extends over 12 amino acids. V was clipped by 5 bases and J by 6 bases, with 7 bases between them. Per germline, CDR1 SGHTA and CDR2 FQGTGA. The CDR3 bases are TGTGCCAGCAGCGCCAAATCCGGGGAGCTGTTTTTT. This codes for CASSAKSGELFF.

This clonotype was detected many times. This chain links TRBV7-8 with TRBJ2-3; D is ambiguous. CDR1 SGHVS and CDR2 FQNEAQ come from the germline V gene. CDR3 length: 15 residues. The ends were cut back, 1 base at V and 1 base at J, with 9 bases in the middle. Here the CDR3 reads CASSLVGIRTDTQYF. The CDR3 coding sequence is TGTGCCAGCAGCTTAGTGGGCATACGCACAGATACGCAGTATTTT.

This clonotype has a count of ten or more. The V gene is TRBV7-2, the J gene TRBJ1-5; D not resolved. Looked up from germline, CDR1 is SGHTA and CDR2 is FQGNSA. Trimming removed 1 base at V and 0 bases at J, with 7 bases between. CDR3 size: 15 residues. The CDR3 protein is CASSLDTPSNQPQHF. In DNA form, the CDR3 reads TGTGCCAGCAGCTTAGACACTCCTAGCAATCAGCCCCAGCATTTT.

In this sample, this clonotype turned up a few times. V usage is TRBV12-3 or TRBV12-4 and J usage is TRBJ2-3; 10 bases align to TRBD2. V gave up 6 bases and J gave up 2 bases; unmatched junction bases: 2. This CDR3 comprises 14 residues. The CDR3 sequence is CASRAGGNTDTQYF. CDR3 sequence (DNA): TGTGCCAGCAGAGCGGGAGGGAACACAGATACGCAGTATTTT.

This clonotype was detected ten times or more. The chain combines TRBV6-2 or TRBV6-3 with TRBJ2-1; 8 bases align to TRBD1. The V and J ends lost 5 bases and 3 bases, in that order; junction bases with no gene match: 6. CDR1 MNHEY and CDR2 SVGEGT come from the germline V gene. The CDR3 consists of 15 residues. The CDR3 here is CASSHRDRFYNEQFF. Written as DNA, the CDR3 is TGTGCCAGCAGTCACCGGGACAGGTTCTACAATGAGCAGTTCTTC.

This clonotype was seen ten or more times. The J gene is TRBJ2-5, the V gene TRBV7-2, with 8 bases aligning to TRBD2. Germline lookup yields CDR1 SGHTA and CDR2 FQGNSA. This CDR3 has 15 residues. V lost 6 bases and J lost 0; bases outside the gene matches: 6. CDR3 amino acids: CASRPTSVNQETQYF. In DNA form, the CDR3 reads TGTGCCAGCAGGCCGACTAGCGTTAACCAAGAGACCCAGTACTTC.

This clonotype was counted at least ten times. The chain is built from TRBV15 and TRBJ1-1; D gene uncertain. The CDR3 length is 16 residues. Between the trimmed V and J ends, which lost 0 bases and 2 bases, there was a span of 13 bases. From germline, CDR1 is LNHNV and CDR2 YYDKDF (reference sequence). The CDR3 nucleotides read TGTGCCACCAGCAGAGATCCGGGGTCACTAAACACTGAAGCTTTCTTT. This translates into CATSRDPGSLNTEAFF. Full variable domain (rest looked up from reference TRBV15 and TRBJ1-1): DAMVIQNPRYQVTQFGKPVTLSCSQTLNHNVMYWYQQKSSQAPKLLFHYYDKDFNNEADTPDNFQSRRPNTSFCFLDIRSPGLGDTAMYLCATSRDPGSLNTEAFFGQGTRLTVV.

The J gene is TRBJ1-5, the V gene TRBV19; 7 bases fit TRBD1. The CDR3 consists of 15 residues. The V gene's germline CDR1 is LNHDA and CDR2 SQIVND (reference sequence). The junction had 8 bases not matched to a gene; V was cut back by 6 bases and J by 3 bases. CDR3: CASRQTGTFNQPQHF. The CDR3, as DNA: TGTGCCAGTAGACAGACAGGGACCTTCAATCAGCCCCAGCATTTT. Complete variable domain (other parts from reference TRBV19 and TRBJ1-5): DGGITQSPKYLFRKEGQNVTLSCEQNLNHDAMYWYRQDPGQGLRLIYYSQIVNDFQKGDIAEGYSVSREKKESFPLTVTSAQKNPTAFYLCASRQTGTFNQPQHFGDGTRLSIL.

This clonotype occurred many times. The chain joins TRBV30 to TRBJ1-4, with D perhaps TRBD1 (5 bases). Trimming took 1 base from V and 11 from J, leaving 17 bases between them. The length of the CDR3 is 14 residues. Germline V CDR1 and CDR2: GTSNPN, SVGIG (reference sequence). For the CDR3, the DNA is TGTGCCTGGAGTGGACTATCGTTGGAGGGGAAACTGTTTTTT. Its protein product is CAWSGLSLEGKLFF.

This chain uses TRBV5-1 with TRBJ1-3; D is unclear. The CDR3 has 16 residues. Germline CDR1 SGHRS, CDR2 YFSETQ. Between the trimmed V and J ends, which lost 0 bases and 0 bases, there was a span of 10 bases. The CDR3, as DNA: TGCGCCAGCAGCTTGGCGCAGCGGATCTCTGGAAACACCATATATTTT. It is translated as CASSLAQRISGNTIYF. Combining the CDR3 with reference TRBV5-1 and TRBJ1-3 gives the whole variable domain KAGVTQTPRYLIKTRGQQVTLSCSPISGHRSVSWYQQTPGQGLQFLFEYFSETQRNKGNFPGRFSGRQFSNSRSEMNVSTLELGDSALYLCASSLAQRISGNTIYFGEGSWLTVV.

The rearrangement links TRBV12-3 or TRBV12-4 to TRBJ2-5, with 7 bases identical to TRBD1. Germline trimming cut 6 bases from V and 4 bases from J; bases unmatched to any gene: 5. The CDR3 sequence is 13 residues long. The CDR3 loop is CASSTGVPETQYF. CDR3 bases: TGTGCCAGCAGCACAGGGGTTCCAGAGACCCAGTACTTC.

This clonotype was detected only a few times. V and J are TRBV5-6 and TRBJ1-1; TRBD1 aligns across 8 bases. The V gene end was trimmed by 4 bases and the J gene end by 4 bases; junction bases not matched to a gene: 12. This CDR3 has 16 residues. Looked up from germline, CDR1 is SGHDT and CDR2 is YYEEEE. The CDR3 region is CASSLNRGMGVTEAFF. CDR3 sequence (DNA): TGTGCCAGCAGCCTGAACAGGGGGATGGGGGTCACTGAAGCTTTCTTT.

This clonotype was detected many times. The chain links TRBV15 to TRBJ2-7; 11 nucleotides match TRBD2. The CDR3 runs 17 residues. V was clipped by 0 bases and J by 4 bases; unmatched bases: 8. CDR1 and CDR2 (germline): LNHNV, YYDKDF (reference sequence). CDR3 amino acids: CATSRDFTSGSTYEQYF. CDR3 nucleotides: TGTGCCACCAGCAGAGATTTCACTAGCGGGAGTACTTACGAGCAGTACTTC.

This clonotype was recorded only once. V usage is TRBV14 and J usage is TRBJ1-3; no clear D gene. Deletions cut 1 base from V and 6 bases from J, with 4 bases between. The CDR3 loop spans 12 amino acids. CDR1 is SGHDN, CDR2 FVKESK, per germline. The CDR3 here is CASSQVVNTIYF. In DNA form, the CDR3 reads TGTGCCAGCAGCCAAGTTGTAAACACCATATATTTT.

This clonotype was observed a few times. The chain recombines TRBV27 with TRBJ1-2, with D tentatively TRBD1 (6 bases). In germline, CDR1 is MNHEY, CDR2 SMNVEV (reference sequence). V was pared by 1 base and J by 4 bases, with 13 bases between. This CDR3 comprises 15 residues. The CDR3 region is CASSLLEGVRYGYTF. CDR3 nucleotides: TGTGCCAGCAGTTTATTAGAGGGGGTACGCTATGGCTACACCTTC.

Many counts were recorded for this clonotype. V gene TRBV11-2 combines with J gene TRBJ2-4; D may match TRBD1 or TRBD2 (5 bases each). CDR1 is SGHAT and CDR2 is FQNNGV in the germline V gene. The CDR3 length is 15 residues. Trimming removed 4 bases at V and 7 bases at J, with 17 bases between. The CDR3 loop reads CASSSGTTPRNIQYF. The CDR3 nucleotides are TGTGCCAGCAGCTCCGGGACCACTCCCCGGAACATTCAGTACTTC.

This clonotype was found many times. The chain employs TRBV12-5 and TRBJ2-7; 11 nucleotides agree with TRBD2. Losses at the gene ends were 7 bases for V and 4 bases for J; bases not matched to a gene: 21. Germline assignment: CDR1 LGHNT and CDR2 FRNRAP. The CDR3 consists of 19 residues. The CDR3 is CASVLWPPIAGGPSYEQYF. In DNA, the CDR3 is TGTGCTAGTGTCCTCTGGCCCCCGATAGCGGGAGGGCCCAGTTACGAGCAGTACTTC.

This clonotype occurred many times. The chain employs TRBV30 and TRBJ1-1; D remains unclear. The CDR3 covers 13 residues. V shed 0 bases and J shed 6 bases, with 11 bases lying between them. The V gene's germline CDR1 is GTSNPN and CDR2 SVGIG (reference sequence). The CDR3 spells CAWSVYGVSEAFF. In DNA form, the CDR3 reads TGTGCCTGGAGTGTATACGGGGTTTCTGAAGCTTTCTTT.

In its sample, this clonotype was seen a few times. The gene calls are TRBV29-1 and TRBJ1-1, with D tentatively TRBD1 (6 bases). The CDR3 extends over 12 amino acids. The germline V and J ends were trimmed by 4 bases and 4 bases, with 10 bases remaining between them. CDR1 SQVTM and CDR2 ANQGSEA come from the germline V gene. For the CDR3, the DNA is TGCAGCGTTGCGAGAGGGGGCACTGAAGCTTTCTTT. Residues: CSVARGGTEAFF.

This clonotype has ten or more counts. The DNA of the CDR3 is TGTGCCAGCAGTTTTTCCCTTGACAATGAGCAGTTCTTC. Its protein is CASSFSLDNEQFF. The chain couples TRBV12-3 or TRBV12-4 to TRBJ2-1; D remains ambiguous. The CDR3 is 13 amino acids. Deletions cut 3 bases from V and 5 bases from J, with 8 bases between.

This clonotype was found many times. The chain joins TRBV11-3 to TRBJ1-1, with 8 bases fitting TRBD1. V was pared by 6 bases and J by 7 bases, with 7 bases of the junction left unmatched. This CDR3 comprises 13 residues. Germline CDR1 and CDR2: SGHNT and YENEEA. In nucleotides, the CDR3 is TGTGCCAGCAGGCAGAAGGGACAGGTTGAAGCTTTCTTT. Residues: CASRQKGQVEAFF.

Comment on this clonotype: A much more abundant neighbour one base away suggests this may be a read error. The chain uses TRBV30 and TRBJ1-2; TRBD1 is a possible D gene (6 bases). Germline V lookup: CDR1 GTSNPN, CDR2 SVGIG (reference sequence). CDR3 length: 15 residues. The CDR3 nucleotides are TGTGCCTGGAGTCCCTTGGGGGGCGCCACCTATTGCTACACCTTC. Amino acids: CAWSPLGGATYCYTF.